The 3 T cell receptor beta chains in this list originate from one sample, sequenced in a study of regulatory T cells in long-lasting Graves disease. iRepertoire HTBI primers and Arm-PCR of CDR3 regions built TCR beta libraries. TCRdb called the multiplex PCR reads again in MiXCR, with one record for every CDR3 protein. The repertoire has 400,000 to 500,000 distinct CDR3 sequences, about a sixth of them found once; the top ten carry around 11%. Documented time point: newly diagnosed GD, antithyroid drugs for less than 3 months. The authors made the TCR library using RNA they extracted from PBMCs. The sample was also reused in another study, on T cells in Graves' hyperthyroidism and ophthalmopathy.

This material consisted of peripheral blood mononuclear cells (PBMCs), taken at new diagnosis, from a patient treated with antithyroid drugs. These receptors all come from a woman aged 25 to 39 with Graves disease.

In its sample, this clonotype was seen many times. This sequence joins TRBV28 and TRBJ1-5; maybe TRBD1 (6 bases). Trimming took 6 bases from V and 1 from J, leaving 19 bases between them. CDR3 size: 17 residues. The V gene's germline CDR1 is MDHEN and CDR2 SYDVKM. The CDR3: CASRPPFYDRSNQPQHF. For the CDR3, the DNA is TGTGCCAGCAGACCCCCTTTTTACGACAGGAGCAATCAGCCCCAGCATTTT.

This clonotype has a handful of counts. The J gene is TRBJ1-2, the V gene TRBV20-1; D is undetermined. The CDR3 has 14 residues. Germline values: CDR1 DFQATT, CDR2 SNEGSKA (reference sequence). V lost 6 bases to trimming and J lost 8 bases, with 22 bases between them. The CDR3 spells CSALRPGYLGGYTF. The CDR3 DNA reads as TGCAGTGCGCTGCGGCCGGGGTATTTAGGCGGCTACACCTTC.

This clonotype has a handful of counts. CDR3 DNA: TGTGCCAGCAGCCGCGGACAGTCATCCTACGAGCAGTACTTC. This translates into CASSRGQSSYEQYF. The V and J genes are TRBV11-3 and TRBJ2-7, with TRBD1 as a possible D gene (6 bases). V was cut by 5 bases and J by 1 base, with 12 bases left in between. Germline V lookup: CDR1 SGHNT, CDR2 YENEEA. The CDR3 is 14 residues long. The full variable domain, with the rest looked up from reference TRBV11-3 and TRBJ2-7, is EAGVVQSPRYKIIEKKQPVAFWCNPISGHNTLYWYLQNLGQGPELLIRYENEEAVDDSQLPKDRFSAERLKGVDSTLKIQPAELGDSAVYLCASSRGQSSYEQYFGPGTRLTVT.